These 8 T cell receptor beta chains were sequenced from one sample in a study of blood T cell repertoires in COVID-19. Profiling relied on immunoSEQ multiplex PCR, and the TCRdb table lists in-frame clones only, not all of them. Found here are 150,000 to 200,000 clones, more than 75% of them singletons; the top ten hold roughly 4.7%. Sequencing was performed on peripheral blood. The receptors here all came from a human donor in a cohort sampled during active COVID-19.

The rearrangement joins TRBV5-1 to TRBJ1-1, with 10 bases matching TRBD1. From germline, CDR1 is SGHRS and CDR2 YFSETQ. The CDR3 is made up of 15 amino acids. Trimming cost V 3 bases and J 0 bases; bases outside gene matches: 2. The CDR3 DNA reads TGCGCCAGCAGCTCGGGACAGGGGTTGAACACTGAAGCTTTCTTT. Residues: CASSSGQGLNTEAFF.

This sequence joins TRBV3-1 (or the pseudogene TRBV3-2) and TRBJ2-1, with D unclear. This CDR3 has 16 amino acids. V was clipped by 0 bases and J by 4 bases, with 13 bases between them. The germline gives CDR1 LGHDT, CDR2 YNNKEL (reference sequence). Written as DNA, the CDR3 is TGTGCCAGCAGCCAAGATCTATGGGTGAGGTACAATGAGCAGTTCTTC. Protein product: CASSQDLWVRYNEQFF.

The rearrangement joins TRBV28 to TRBJ2-7; the match to TRBD2 covers 8 bases. CDR1 and CDR2 (germline): MDHEN, SYDVKM. J gave up 5 bases and V 2 bases, and 5 bases lay outside the gene matches. This CDR3 spans 14 amino acids. Written as DNA, the CDR3 is TGTGCCAGCAGTTTAGCGGGAGGCTGGGACGAGCAGTACTTC. Protein: CASSLAGGWDEQYF.

The chain links TRBV5-6 to TRBJ2-5; the D gene is possibly TRBD2 (5 bases). Germline CDR1 SGHDT, CDR2 YYEEEE. V gave up 2 bases and J gave up 4 bases, with 9 bases separating them. The CDR3 runs 13 residues. CDR3 sequence (DNA): TGTGCCAGCAGCTTTGGACTTGGAGAGACCCAGTACTTC. Protein product: CASSFGLGETQYF.

This clone showed up just once. The chain combines TRBV3-1 (or the pseudogene TRBV3-2) with TRBJ1-1; D is possibly TRBD1 (5 bases). This CDR3 spans 17 amino acids. Trimming shortened V by 0 bases and J by 1 base, and 15 bases separated the two germline ends. Germline loops: CDR1 LGHDT, CDR2 YNNKEL (reference sequence). The CDR3 DNA sequence: TGTGCCAGCAGCCAAGATCGAAAGGGGCGGGGGAACACTGAAGCTTTCTTT. It translates to CASSQDRKGRGNTEAFF.

This chain links TRBV6-5 with TRBJ2-7, with unresolved D. Germline V gene sequence: CDR1 MNHEY, CDR2 SVGAGI. V lost 0 bases and J lost 0, with 6 bases in between. This CDR3 has 14 residues. CDR3 coding DNA: TGTGCCAGCAGTTACTCTTCCATCTCCTACGAGCAGTACTTC. This encodes CASSYSSISYEQYF.

This clone showed up just once. The chain couples TRBV27 to TRBJ2-2, with TRBD2 as a possible D gene (5 bases). Germline V gene data show CDR1 as MNHEY and CDR2 as SMNVEV (reference sequence). This CDR3 comprises 15 residues. V was trimmed by 7 bases and J by 3 bases, leaving 15 bases between them. CDR3 residues: CASKTFREDTGELFF. CDR3 bases: TGTGCCAGCAAAACCTTCCGGGAAGACACCGGGGAGCTGTTTTTT.

The V call is TRBV4-3, the J call TRBJ2-7, with a tentative D call TRBD1 (5 bases). The CDR3 spans 15 residues. CDR1 and CDR2 (germline): LGHNA, YSLEER. The V end lost 3 bases, the J end lost 3 bases, and 15 bases lay between the germline ends. The chain's CDR3 is CASSHEDSPYYEQYF. CDR3 coding DNA: TGCGCCAGCAGCCATGAAGACAGCCCCTACTACGAGCAGTACTTC.